This TCR beta chain appears in the sequencing data of a study of T cell clonality in common variable immunodeficiency. Replacement immunoglobulin had been given to every CVID subject for at least one year. General study findings and limits: Fewer TCRbeta clones were shared among CVID subjects than controls. Fewer deletions and N-nucleotide insertions were reportedly seen in common variable immunodeficiency TCR beta sequences. Compared with healthy controls, CVID subjects showed increased TCRbeta clonality, mostly in about a third.

Assay used: immunoSEQ multiplex PCR; TCRdb lists only in-frame clones, some missing. Singletons are absent from the sample, which has over 20,000 clones. This clone was seen repeatedly, ten times or more. Its antigen is still unknown. The CDR3 extends 3 residues past the end of the read, so its final part is completed from the germline J gene. CDR3 size: 15 residues. Trimming took 1 base from V and 3 from J; bases not matched to a gene: 2. Germline CDR1 is MNHNS and CDR2 is SASEGT. The specimen was peripheral blood mononuclear cells. The clonotype was recovered from a human donor with common variable immunodeficiency. The chain links TRBV6-1 to TRBJ2-7; 11 nucleotides agree with TRBD1. CDR3 sequence: CASSEDGTGGYEQYF. CDR3 DNA, as far as it was read: TGTGCCAGCAGTGAAGACGGGACAGGGGGCTACGAG.